These T cell receptor beta chains were read from a single sample in a study of blood T cell repertoires in COVID-19. Data came from immunoSEQ multiplex PCR; TCRdb stores just in-frame clones and leaves some out. The table shows about 200,000 clones, with around four fifths occurring only once. Specimen: PBMCs or T cells enriched from blood (not recorded which). These receptors were collected from a middle-aged man who had recovered from COVID-19. Each CDR3 is given with its conserved first and last residue. D genes are given only for firm matches. Rows give clone size only sometimes, using once, few, many, or a class for an expanded clone.

V,J,size,D,DNA,CDR3
TRBV11-1,TRBJ1-5,few,NA,TGTGCCAGCAGGGCCCGGCGGGTTAATCAGCCCCAGCATTTT,CASRARRVNQPQHF
TRBV29-1,TRBJ2-7,NA,TRBD1,TGCAGCGTTGAAATATCGGACAGGGCCTACGAGCAGTACTTC,CSVEISDRAYEQYF
TRBV7-2,TRBJ2-1,NA,TRBD2,TGTGCCAGCAGCCAGGGACTAGCGGGAGGCCCATATCTCTTC,CASSQGLAGGPYLF
TRBV18,TRBJ1-6,NA,TRBD1,TGTGCCAGCTCACCAGCCTCCGGGACAGGGGGTTCACCCCTCCACTTT,CASSPASGTGGSPLHF
TRBV15,TRBJ2-3,NA,NA,TGTGCCACCAGCAGAGATGGGGCGGGCACAGATACGCAGTATTTT,CATSRDGAGTDTQYF
TRBV29-1,TRBJ2-7,NA,TRBD1,TGCAGCGTTGACGGGGTACAGGGGTCGTCCTACGAGCAGTACTTC,CSVDGVQGSSYEQYF
TRBV6-5,TRBJ1-2,few,TRBD1,TGTGCCAGCAGCTCTAGACAGGGGAACTATGGCTACACCTTC,CASSSRQGNYGYTF
TRBV28,TRBJ1-2,NA,NA,TGTGCCAGCAGTTTCTCGCAGGGGAACTATGGCTACACCTTC,CASSFSQGNYGYTF
TRBV6-5,TRBJ2-5,once,NA,TGTGCCAGCAGTTACTTAACTCCAACCGCGGAGACCCAGTACTTC,CASSYLTPTAETQYF
TRBV6-5,TRBJ1-2,NA,TRBD1,TGTGCCAGCAGCAACTACAGGGGAAAGGGCTACACCTTC,CASSNYRGKGYTF
TRBV29-1,TRBJ1-2,NA,NA,TGCAGCGTTGAATTCGGCCGAGGGAGTGCTGGCTACACCTTC,CSVEFGRGSAGYTF
TRBV15,TRBJ1-3,once,NA,TGTGCCACCAGCAGGGCAAAACCCTCTGGAAACACCATATATTTT,CATSRAKPSGNTIYF
TRBV2,TRBJ2-3,NA,NA,TGTGCCAGCAAATTTCAGGGATCGGTTTCAGATACGCAGTATTTT,CASKFQGSVSDTQYF
TRBV5-8,TRBJ1-1,NA,NA,TGTGCCAGCAGCTTGCTTTCAGGGAACACTGAAGCTTTCTTT,CASSLLSGNTEAFF
TRBV7-9,TRBJ2-3,NA,NA,TGTGCCAGCAGCCCTGGGGCCCTGGTCACAGATACGCAGTATTTT,CASSPGALVTDTQYF
TRBV2,TRBJ1-2,NA,NA,TGTGCCAGCAGTGCCGGGCCCCGGGGAGGCTACACCTTC,CASSAGPRGGYTF
TRBV5-8,TRBJ1-5,NA,NA,TGTGCCAGCAGCCGAAGAACTGAGTATCAGCCCCAGCATTTT,CASSRRTEYQPQHF
TRBV2,TRBJ2-1,NA,NA,TGTGCCAGCAGTGTGGGGACTTACAATGAGCAGTTCTTC,CASSVGTYNEQFF
TRBV30,TRBJ2-5,NA,NA,TGTGCCTGGAGTATAGAACCCGGGACTTACCAAGAGACCCAGTACTTC,CAWSIEPGTYQETQYF
TRBV6-4,TRBJ1-1,NA,NA,TGTGCCAGCAGAGTCCGGGACGGGAGCACTGAAGCTTTCTTT,CASRVRDGSTEAFF
TRBV9,TRBJ2-7,few,TRBD1,TGTGCCAGCAGCGTAGGTTCACAGGGGAAGTACGAGCAGTACTTC,CASSVGSQGKYEQYF
TRBV28,TRBJ2-4,NA,NA,NA,CASSSSGGRVDIQYF
TRBV19,TRBJ2-1,NA,TRBD2,TGTGCCAGTAGTATAGTGGCTCCGGGACTAGCGGGGGCGGAAGGGCAGTTCTTC,CASSIVAPGLAGAEGQFF
TRBV9,TRBJ2-3,once,NA,TGTGCCAGCAGCCCAACTGGGGGCCCAGATACGCAGTATTTT,CASSPTGGPDTQYF
TRBV9,TRBJ1-2,NA,NA,TGTGCCAGCAGCGTAGGGCCAGACTATGGCTACACCTTC,CASSVGPDYGYTF
TRBV10-3,TRBJ1-1,once,NA,TGTGCCATCAGGGGCAGGGAAAGAGGGAACACTGAAGCTTTCTTT,CAIRGRERGNTEAFF
TRBV28,TRBJ1-4,NA,TRBD1,TGTGCCAGCAAGGACAGGGGGGCGATTAAGGGGTTTTTT,CASKDRGAIKGFF
TRBV9,TRBJ2-7,NA,NA,TGTGCCAGCAGCGTAGGGTCCGGTGGCGAGCAGTACTTC,CASSVGSGGEQYF
TRBV2,TRBJ2-1,NA,TRBD2,TGTGCCAGCAGCGCCCGGACTAGCGGGCCGGAGCAGTTCTTC,CASSARTSGPEQFF
TRBV6-2/TRBV6-3,TRBJ2-1,few,TRBD1,TGTGCCAGCAGTTACTCGAAGGACAGGGGGCTAAATGAGCAGTTCTTC,CASSYSKDRGLNEQFF
TRBV28,TRBJ1-6,once,NA,TGTGCCAGCAGGCAGAACAGGGAATCACCCCTCCACTTT,CASRQNRESPLHF
TRBV6-4,TRBJ1-6,NA,TRBD1,TGTGCCAGCAGTAGGGACAGGGATAATTCACCCCTCCACTTT,CASSRDRDNSPLHF
TRBV15,TRBJ2-7,NA,NA,TGTGCCACCAGCAGAGGCGACCGGGTAAGCTCCTACGAGCAGTACTTC,CATSRGDRVSSYEQYF
TRBV27,TRBJ2-2,NA,TRBD1,TGTGCCAGCAGTTTACTACAGGGGACCGGGGAGCTGTTTTTT,CASSLLQGTGELFF
TRBV28,TRBJ1-5,NA,NA,TGTGCCAGCAGTTTGCGGGGTAGCAATCAGCCCCAGCATTTT,CASSLRGSNQPQHF
TRBV18,TRBJ1-4,NA,TRBD1,TGTGCCAGCTCACTAGTCAGGGGGAACGAAAAACTGTTTTTT,CASSLVRGNEKLFF
TRBV24-1,TRBJ2-1,NA,TRBD2,TGTGCCACCAGTGATTTGGGGGCGGGAGAACTTAATGAGCAGTTCTTC,CATSDLGAGELNEQFF
TRBV5-1,TRBJ1-2,NA,TRBD1,TGCGCCAGCAGCTTCGCGGACAGGGTCTCCGGCTACACCTTC,CASSFADRVSGYTF
TRBV30,TRBJ2-1,NA,NA,TGTGCCTGGGCCTGGGACACCTCTCCCCATGAGCAGTTCTTC,CAWAWDTSPHEQFF
TRBV30,TRBJ1-1,medium-sized,NA,TGTGCCTGGAGTGCAGGGCGTTGGGCTGAAGCTTTCTTT,CAWSAGRWAEAFF
TRBV18,TRBJ2-2,NA,NA,TGTGCCAGCCCGCCATCTACCTCGAACACCGGGGAGCTGTTTTTT,CASPPSTSNTGELFF
TRBV28,TRBJ1-4,NA,NA,TGTGCCAGCAGTTTCTCAGGTGCAACTAATGAAAAACTGTTTTTT,CASSFSGATNEKLFF
TRBV13,TRBJ2-1,once,TRBD1,TGTGCCAGCACCGGCCGGGACAGCTACAATGAGCAGTTCTTC,CASTGRDSYNEQFF
TRBV6-5,TRBJ2-3,NA,NA,TGTGCCAGCAGGACAGAAAACACAGATACGCAGTATTTT,CASRTENTDTQYF